The source of this TCR beta chain is a study of blood T cells in healthy people across ages. Overall study results and limits: It was held that the diversity estimates obtained from one million T cells were underestimates. Conclusively comparing naive with antigen-experienced cells was impossible with unsorted PBMCs.

With regard to this clonotype: Its antigen is unknown.

The trim removed 3 bases at V and 11 bases at J, leaving 4 bases unmatched. This CDR3 contains 12 residues. In germline, CDR1 is SGHDT, CDR2 YYEEEE. Next came a second PCR, run for about 6 to 12 cycles, which used a sample-barcoded 5' primer along with a J-beta primer mix. Using its own MiXCR run on the 5' RACE reads, TCRdb lists one record per CDR3 protein. The sample lists 380,000 or so distinct CDR3 sequences, about half occurring once. The source material was blood. V is TRBV5-6 and J is TRBJ2-1; 8 bases align to TRBD1. The receptor comes from a man in his 60s in good health. In DNA, the CDR3 is TGTGCCAGCAGCTCAAGGACAGGGCAGCAGTTCTTC. Translating it yields CASSSRTGQQFF.